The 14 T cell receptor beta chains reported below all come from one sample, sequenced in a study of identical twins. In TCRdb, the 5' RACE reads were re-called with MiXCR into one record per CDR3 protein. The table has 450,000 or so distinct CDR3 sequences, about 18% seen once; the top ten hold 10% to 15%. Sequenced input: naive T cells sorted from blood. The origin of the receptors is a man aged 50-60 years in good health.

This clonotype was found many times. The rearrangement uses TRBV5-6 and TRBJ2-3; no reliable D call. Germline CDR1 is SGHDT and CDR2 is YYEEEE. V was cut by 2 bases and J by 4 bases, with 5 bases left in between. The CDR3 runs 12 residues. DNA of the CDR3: TGTGCCAGCAGCTTTACACCAGATACGCAGTATTTT. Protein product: CASSFTPDTQYF.

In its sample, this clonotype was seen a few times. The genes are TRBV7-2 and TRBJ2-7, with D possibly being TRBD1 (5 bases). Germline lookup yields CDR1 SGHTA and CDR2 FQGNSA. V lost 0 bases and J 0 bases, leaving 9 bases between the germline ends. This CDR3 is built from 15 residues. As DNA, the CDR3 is TGTGCCAGCAGCTTAGCACAGGCATACTCCTACGAGCAGTACTTC. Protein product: CASSLAQAYSYEQYF.

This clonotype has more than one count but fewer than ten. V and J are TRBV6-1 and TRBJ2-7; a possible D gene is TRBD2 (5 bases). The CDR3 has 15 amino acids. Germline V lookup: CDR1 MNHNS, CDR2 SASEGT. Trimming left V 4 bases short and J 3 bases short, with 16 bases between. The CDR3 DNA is TGTGCCAGCAGTGGGTTCGGTAGCGCAGTCTACGAGCAGTACTTC. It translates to CASSGFGSAVYEQYF.

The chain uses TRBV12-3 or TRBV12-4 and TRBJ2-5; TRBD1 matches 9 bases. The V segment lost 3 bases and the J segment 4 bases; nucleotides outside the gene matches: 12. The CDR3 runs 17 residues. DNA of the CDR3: TGTGCCAGCAGTTTTTTGAGGGGACAGGGAGGGTCAGAGACCCAGTACTTC. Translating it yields CASSFLRGQGGSETQYF.

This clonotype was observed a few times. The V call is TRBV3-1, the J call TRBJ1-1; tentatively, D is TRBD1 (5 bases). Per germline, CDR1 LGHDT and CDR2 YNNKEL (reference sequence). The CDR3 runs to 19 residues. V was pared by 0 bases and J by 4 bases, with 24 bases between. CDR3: CASSQDGSWLGARGTEAFF. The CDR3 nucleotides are TGTGCCAGCAGCCAAGATGGATCTTGGCTTGGGGCGCGGGGCACTGAAGCTTTCTTT.

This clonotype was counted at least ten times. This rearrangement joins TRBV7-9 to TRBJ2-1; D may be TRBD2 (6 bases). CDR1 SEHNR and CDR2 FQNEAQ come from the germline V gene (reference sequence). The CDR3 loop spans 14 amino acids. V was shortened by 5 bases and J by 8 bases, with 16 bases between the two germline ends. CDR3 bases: TGTGCCAGCAGCCGTCCACAGAGCGGGTATGAGCAGTTCTTC. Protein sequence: CASSRPQSGYEQFF.

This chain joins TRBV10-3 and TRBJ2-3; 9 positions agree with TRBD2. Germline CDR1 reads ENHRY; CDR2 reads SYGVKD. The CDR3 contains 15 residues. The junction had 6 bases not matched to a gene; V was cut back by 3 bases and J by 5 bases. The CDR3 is CAISDGLASLDTQYF. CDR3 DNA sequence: TGTGCCATCAGTGACGGACTAGCGTCACTAGATACGCAGTATTTT.

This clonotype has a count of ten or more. CDR3 in DNA: TGCAGTGCTAGTCCCCCCGACGGGTACACCGGGGAGCTGTTTTTT. Its translation: CSASPPDGYTGELFF. J is TRBJ2-2 and V is TRBV20-1; D remains unclear. Germline V gene sequence: CDR1 DFQATT, CDR2 SNEGSKA (reference sequence). V lost 3 bases, J lost 3 bases, and 14 bases lay in between. The CDR3 spans 15 residues.

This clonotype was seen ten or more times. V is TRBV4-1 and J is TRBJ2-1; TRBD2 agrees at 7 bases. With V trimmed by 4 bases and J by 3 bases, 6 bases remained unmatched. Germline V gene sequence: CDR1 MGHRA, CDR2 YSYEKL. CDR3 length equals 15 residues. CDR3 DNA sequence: TGCGCCAGCAGCCGGGGAGCTAGCGGCTACAATGAGCAGTTCTTC. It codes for CASSRGASGYNEQFF.

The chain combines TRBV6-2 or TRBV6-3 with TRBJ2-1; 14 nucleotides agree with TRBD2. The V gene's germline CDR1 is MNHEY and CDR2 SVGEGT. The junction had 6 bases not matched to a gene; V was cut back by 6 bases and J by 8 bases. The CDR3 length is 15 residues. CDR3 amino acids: CASRQTSGRADEQFF. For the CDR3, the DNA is TGTGCCAGCAGGCAGACTAGCGGGAGGGCCGATGAGCAGTTCTTC.

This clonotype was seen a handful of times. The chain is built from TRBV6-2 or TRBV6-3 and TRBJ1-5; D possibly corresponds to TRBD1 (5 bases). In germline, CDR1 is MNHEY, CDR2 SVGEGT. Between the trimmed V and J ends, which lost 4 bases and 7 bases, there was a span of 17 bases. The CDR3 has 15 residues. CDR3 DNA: TGTGCCAGCAGTTCCTCATGGGGGGTGTACCAGCCCCAGCATTTT. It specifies CASSSSWGVYQPQHF.

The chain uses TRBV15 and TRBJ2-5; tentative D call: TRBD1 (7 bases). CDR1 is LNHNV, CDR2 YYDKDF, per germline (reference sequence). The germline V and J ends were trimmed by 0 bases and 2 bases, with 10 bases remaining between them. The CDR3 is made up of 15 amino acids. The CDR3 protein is CATSRDAGQQETQYF. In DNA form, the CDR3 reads TGTGCCACCAGCAGAGATGCGGGACAGCAAGAGACCCAGTACTTC.

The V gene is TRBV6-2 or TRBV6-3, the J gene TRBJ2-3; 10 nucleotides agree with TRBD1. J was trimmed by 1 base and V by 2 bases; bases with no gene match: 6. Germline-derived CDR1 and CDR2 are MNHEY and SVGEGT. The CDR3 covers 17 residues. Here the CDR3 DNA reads TGTGCCAGCAGTTACGGGACAGGGGTTGAGGGCACAGATACGCAGTATTTT. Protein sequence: CASSYGTGVEGTDTQYF.

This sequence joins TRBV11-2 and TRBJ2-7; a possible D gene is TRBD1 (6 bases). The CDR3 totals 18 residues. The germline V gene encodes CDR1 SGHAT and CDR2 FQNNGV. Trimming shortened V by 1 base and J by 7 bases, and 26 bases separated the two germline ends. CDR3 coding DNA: TGTGCCAGCAGCTTAGTTTGGGGTACAGGGACGAAATCGAGGGAGCAGTACTTC. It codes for CASSLVWGTGTKSREQYF.